This T cell receptor (beta chain) was identified in a study of low-dose radiotherapy and immunotherapy resistance in tumors. About the study: Oral administration of aspirin 300 mg daily occurred for four cycles, commencing at cycle 1 day 1.

Time point indicated: before trial treatment. Alpha and beta chains were covered, as first-strand cDNA relied on TRAV- and TRBV-specific primers. A constant-region primer paired with the V-primer adapter amplified TCRs over approximately 20 PCR cycles. TCRdb ran MiXCR on the reads and lists one entry per CDR3 protein. The sample lists some 85,000 distinct CDR3 sequences, under 20% occurring once. The CDR3 covers 14 residues. Trimming took 8 bases from V and 4 from J, leaving 17 bases between them. Germline lookup yields CDR1 MGHRA and CDR2 YSYEKL. V is TRBV4-1 and J is TRBJ1-2; perhaps TRBD1 as D (5 bases). The starting material was PBMCs, obtained before treatment. The sequence was collected from a male donor with prostate cancer. The CDR3 bases are TGCGCCAGCGCGACGTCCAGGCAGGGCTATGGCTACACCTTC. It is translated as CASATSRQGYGYTF.